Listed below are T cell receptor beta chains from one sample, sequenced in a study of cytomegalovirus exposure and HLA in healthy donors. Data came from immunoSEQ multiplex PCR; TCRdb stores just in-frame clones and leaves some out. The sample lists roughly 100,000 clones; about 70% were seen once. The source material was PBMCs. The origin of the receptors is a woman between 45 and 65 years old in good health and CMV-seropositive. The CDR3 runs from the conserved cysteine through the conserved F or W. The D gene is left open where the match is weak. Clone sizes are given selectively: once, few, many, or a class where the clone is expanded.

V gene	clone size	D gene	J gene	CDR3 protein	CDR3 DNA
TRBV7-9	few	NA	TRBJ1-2	CASSLVSGVGYTF	TGTGCCAGCAGCTTAGTGTCCGGGGTGGGCTACACCTTC
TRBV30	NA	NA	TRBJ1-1	CAWRRNTEAFF	TGTGCCTGGAGGAGGAACACTGAAGCTTTCTTT
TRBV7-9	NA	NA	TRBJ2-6	CASSLGQSSGANVLTF	TGTGCCAGCAGCTTAGGACAGAGCTCTGGGGCCAACGTCCTGACTTTC
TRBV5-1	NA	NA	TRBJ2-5	CASSLVVGDSSREQYF	TGCGCCAGCAGCTTGGTTGTTGGGGACTCCAGTAGGGAGCAGTACTTC
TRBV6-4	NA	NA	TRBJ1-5	CASSDSGRQKPKNSNQPQHF	TGTGCCAGCAGTGACTCGGGTAGACAAAAACCCAAAAATAGCAATCAGCCCCAGCATTTT
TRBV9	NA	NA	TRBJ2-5	CASSVGGNRGETQYF	TGTGCCAGCAGCGTAGGGGGCAACCGTGGGGAGACCCAGTACTTC
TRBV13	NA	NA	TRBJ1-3	CASSSLDASGNTIYF	TGTGCCAGCAGCTCCCTAGACGCCTCTGGAAACACCATATATTTT
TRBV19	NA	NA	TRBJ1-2	CASERGPPDYGYTF	TGTGCCAGTGAGAGAGGCCCGCCCGACTATGGCTACACCTTC
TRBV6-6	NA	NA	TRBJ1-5	CASRFGQTHSNQPQHF	TGTGCCAGCAGATTCGGACAGACCCATAGCAATCAGCCCCAGCATTTT
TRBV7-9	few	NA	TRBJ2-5	CASSFGAGVEETQYF	TGTGCCAGCAGCTTTGGGGCAGGGGTTGAAGAGACCCAGTACTTC
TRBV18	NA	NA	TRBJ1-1	CASSPSVGATLATEAFF	TGTGCCAGCTCACCCTCCGTTGGGGCCACTCTTGCAACTGAAGCTTTCTTT
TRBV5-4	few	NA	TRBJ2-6	CASSPWSAGANVLTF	TGTGCCAGCAGCCCATGGTCGGCTGGGGCCAACGTCCTGACTTTC
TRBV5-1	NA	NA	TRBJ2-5	CASSYGIQETQYF	TGCGCCAGCAGCTACGGGATTCAAGAGACCCAGTACTTC
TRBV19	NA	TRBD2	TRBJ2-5	CASRLAGGQETQYF	TGTGCCAGCAGACTAGCGGGGGGGCAAGAGACCCAGTACTTC
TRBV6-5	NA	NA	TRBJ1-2	CASSEDYQAITTF	TGTGCCAGCAGTGAAGACTATCAGGCCATAACGACCTTC